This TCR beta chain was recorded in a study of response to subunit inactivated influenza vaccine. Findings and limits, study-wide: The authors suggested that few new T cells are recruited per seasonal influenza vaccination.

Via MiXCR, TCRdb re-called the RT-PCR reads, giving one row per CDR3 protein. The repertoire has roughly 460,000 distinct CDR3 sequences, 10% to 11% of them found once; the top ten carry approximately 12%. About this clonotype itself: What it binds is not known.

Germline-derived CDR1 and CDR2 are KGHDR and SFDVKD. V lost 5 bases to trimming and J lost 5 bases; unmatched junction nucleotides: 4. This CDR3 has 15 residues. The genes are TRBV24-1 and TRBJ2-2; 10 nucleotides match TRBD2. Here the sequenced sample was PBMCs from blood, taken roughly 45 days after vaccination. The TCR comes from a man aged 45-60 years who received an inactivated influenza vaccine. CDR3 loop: CATSVPSGGTGELFF. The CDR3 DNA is TGTGCCACCAGTGTTCCTAGCGGGGGTACCGGGGAGCTGTTTTTT.